A single count supports the clone carrying this T cell receptor (beta chain). Antigen specificity is unknown. This table comes from immunoSEQ multiplex PCR, and its TCRdb copy is limited to in-frame clones, with some not included. Seen here are about 89,000 clones, roughly nine tenths observed once, and the top ten hold about 1.7%. Unmatched junction bases numbered 12, after V lost 10 bases and J lost 5 bases. The germline CDR1 and CDR2 sequences are SGHTA and FQGNSA. The CDR3 extends over 14 amino acids. These data originate in a study of T cell repertoires and HLA-DP antigens. This clonotype was sampled from a man in his fifties in good health and CMV-seronegative. The J gene is TRBJ2-5, the V gene TRBV7-2, with 8 bases that match TRBD1. The source material was CD4+ T cells from PBMCs. The CDR3: CATARGQGHETQYF. CDR3 coding DNA: TGTGCCACCGCCCGAGGACAGGGACACGAGACCCAGTACTTC.